This passage covers 23 T cell receptor beta chains from one sample sequenced in a study of T-cell reconstitution after alpha-beta-depleted transplantation in children. Unique molecular identifiers were used to barcode this TCRbeta library. TCRdb used MiXCR to reprocess the PCR reads, holding one entry per CDR3 protein. The data hold 80,000 to 100,000 distinct CDR3 sequences, with more than 20% observed a single time. Sequences were derived from PBMCs, sampled before TCRalphabeta/CD19-depleted stem cell transplant. The receptors here all came from a boy aged 2 to 10 with acute lymphoblastic leukemia, due to receive a stem cell transplant.

This clonotype showed up just a few times. The V and J genes are TRBV29-1 and TRBJ1-1; 11 bases line up with TRBD1. The CDR3 contains 16 residues. CDR1 SQVTM and CDR2 ANQGSEA come from the germline V gene. V dropped 0 bases and J dropped 5; count of bases not matched to a gene: 8. The CDR3 DNA sequence: TGCAGCGTTGAAGATCCCGGACAGGGGGCGGAGACTGAAGCTTTCTTT. Amino acid sequence: CSVEDPGQGAETEAFF.

This clonotype was recorded a few times. The DNA of the CDR3 is TGTGCCAGCAGCTTTCAAAGCAATCAGCCCCAGCATTTT. Amino acids: CASSFQSNQPQHF. The rearrangement links TRBV7-2 to TRBJ1-5; no reliable D call. With 3 bases removed from V and 1 base from J, the gap between germline ends came to 4 bases. Germline assignment: CDR1 SGHTA and CDR2 FQGNSA. The CDR3 covers 13 residues.

A remark on this clonotype: A much larger clone differs by one base, so this may be a read error. The V and J genes are TRBV20-1 and TRBJ1-4; 10 positions match TRBD1. CDR3 length: 12 amino acids. V lost 7 bases, J lost 8 bases, and 4 bases stayed unmatched. Germline CDR1 reads DFQATT; CDR2 reads SNEGSKA (reference sequence). In DNA, the CDR3 is TGCAGTGGTAGGGGACAGGGGGAAAAACTGTTTTTT. This translates into CSGRGQGEKLFF.

In nucleotides, the CDR3 is TGTGCCAGCAGTTACTCAACGCGCTCAGCGAGGATGGGCGAGCAGTACTTC. It is translated as CASSYSTRSARMGEQYF. The genes are TRBV6-2 or TRBV6-3 and TRBJ2-7; D not certain. With 0 bases removed from V and 6 bases from J, the gap between germline ends came to 21 bases. Germline V CDR1 and CDR2: MNHEY, SVGEGT. The CDR3 extends over 17 amino acids.

This clonotype showed up many times. V gene TRBV7-9 combines with J gene TRBJ2-7; TRBD2 aligns across 8 bases. J gave up 2 bases and V 0 bases, and 6 bases lay outside the gene matches. Per germline, CDR1 SEHNR and CDR2 FQNEAQ (reference sequence). The CDR3 has 16 amino acids. The DNA of the CDR3 is TGTGCCAGCAGCTTAGCTACTAGCGGAGGGGCCTACGAGCAGTACTTC. Amino acids: CASSLATSGGAYEQYF. The entire variable domain, with the rest obtained from reference TRBV7-9 and TRBJ2-7, is as follows: DTGVSQNPRHKITKRGQNVTFRCDPISEHNRLYWYRQTLGQGPEFLTYFQNEAQLEKSRLLSDRFSAERPKGSFSTLEIQRTEQGDSAMYLCASSLATSGGAYEQYFGPGTRLTVT.

The V call is TRBV20-1, the J call TRBJ2-7, with TRBD1 identical over 8 bases. The germline CDR1 and CDR2 sequences are DFQATT and SNEGSKA (reference sequence). V gave up 6 bases and J gave up 11 bases; unmatched junction bases: 15. This CDR3 is 13 amino acids long. The CDR3 spells CSAHGQGPPTEYF. The CDR3 DNA reads TGCAGTGCCCATGGACAGGGTCCCCCCACGGAGTACTTC.

Ten or more counts support this clonotype. The chain links TRBV29-1 to TRBJ2-7; 9 positions match TRBD1. The V and J ends lost 6 bases and 2 bases, in that order; junction bases with no gene match: 8. The CDR3 covers 14 residues. Germline lookup yields CDR1 SQVTM and CDR2 ANQGSEA. CDR3 sequence reads: CSVDPGTGTYEQYF. The CDR3 region has the DNA TGCAGCGTCGACCCCGGGACAGGGACCTACGAGCAGTACTTC.

The table lists this clonotype with many counts. The genes are TRBV7-2 and TRBJ2-7, with TRBD2 matching over 11 bases. CDR1 and CDR2 from the germline V gene are SGHTA and FQGNSA. V trimming: 5 bases; J trimming: 6 bases; junction bases outside the gene matches: 9. CDR3 length: 15 residues. CDR3: CASSPRGLAEFEQYF. CDR3 DNA sequence: TGTGCCAGCAGCCCCCGGGGACTAGCGGAATTCGAGCAGTACTTC.

This clonotype has just a few counts. The chain recombines TRBV11-2 with TRBJ1-1; 8 bases line up with TRBD1. V was pared by 4 bases and J by 7 bases, with 5 bases of the junction left unmatched. Germline V lookup: CDR1 SGHAT, CDR2 FQNNGV. The CDR3 contains 13 residues. The CDR3 loop is CASSSGQVLEAFF. CDR3 coding DNA: TGTGCCAGCAGCTCGGGACAGGTCCTTGAAGCTTTCTTT.

Points on this clonotype: This may stem from a read error, because a much larger clone lies one nucleotide away. V gene TRBV2 combines with J gene TRBJ2-7; perhaps TRBD1 as D (6 bases). The CDR3 loop spans 13 amino acids. The germline CDR1 and CDR2 sequences are SNHLY and FYNNEI. V lost 10 bases and J lost 3, with 16 bases in between. The CDR3 sequence: CAIKWQGIYEQYF. Written as DNA, the CDR3 is TGTGCCATCAAGTGGCAGGGGATCTACGAGCAGTACTTC.

This clonotype was picked up many times. This chain connects TRBV20-1 to TRBJ2-1, with a weak D call TRBD2 (5 bases). Germline V gene sequence: CDR1 DFQATT, CDR2 SNEGSKA (reference sequence). The CDR3 has 12 amino acids. Trimming took 8 bases from V and 4 from J, leaving 12 bases between them. In DNA form, the CDR3 reads TGCAGTCAAAGCGGATTTTACAATGAGCAGTTCTTC. Amino acids: CSQSGFYNEQFF.

This clonotype was counted only a few times. The chain is built from TRBV6-1 and TRBJ2-5, with 14 bases that match TRBD2. This CDR3 is 17 amino acids long. V lost 1 base to trimming and J lost 3 bases; unmatched junction nucleotides: 4. In germline, CDR1 is MNHNS, CDR2 SASEGT. The CDR3 spells CASSEGLAGGREETQYF. The CDR3 region has the DNA TGTGCCAGCAGTGAAGGACTAGCGGGAGGGAGGGAAGAGACCCAGTACTTC.

This rearrangement joins TRBV5-1 to TRBJ2-1; D possibly corresponds to TRBD2 (5 bases). Germline loops: CDR1 SGHRS, CDR2 YFSETQ. The ends were cut back, 3 bases at V and 7 bases at J, with 11 bases in the middle. CDR3 length equals 13 residues. The CDR3 DNA sequence: TGCGCCAGCAGCTCAAGGACTGCTAATGAGCAGTTCTTC. Amino acid sequence: CASSSRTANEQFF.

This clonotype was counted only a few times. This rearrangement joins TRBV4-1 to TRBJ2-1; 8 bases map to TRBD1. J was trimmed by 7 bases and V by 4 bases; bases with no gene match: 6. CDR1 is MGHRA and CDR2 is YSYEKL in the germline V gene. This CDR3 has 14 amino acids. The CDR3 DNA follows: TGCGCCAGCAGCCGCGATCAGGGGGCGAATGAGCAGTTCTTC. Its protein product is CASSRDQGANEQFF.

This clonotype was picked up a small number of times. The J gene is TRBJ1-1, the V gene TRBV28; D is uncertain. CDR3 length equals 14 residues. CDR1 and CDR2 (germline): MDHEN, SYDVKM. The V and J ends lost 2 bases and 8 bases respectively, with 15 bases between them. CDR3: CASSLPLISREAFF. Here the CDR3 DNA reads TGTGCCAGCAGTTTACCACTTATCTCGAGGGAAGCTTTCTTT.

CDR3 loop: CASSPTRGAPDTQYF. DNA of the CDR3: TGTGCCAGCAGCCCGACGCGCGGAGCCCCAGATACGCAGTATTTT. The chain employs TRBV6-1 and TRBJ2-3; D is unclear. The germline V gene has CDR1 MNHNS and CDR2 SASEGT. The V gene lost 6 bases and the J gene lost 4 bases, with 17 bases spanning the gap. This CDR3 is 15 amino acids long.

This chain uses TRBV4-3 with TRBJ2-2, with D hard to call. CDR1 LGHNA and CDR2 YSLEER come from the germline V gene. The CDR3 length is 14 residues. Trimming stripped 0 bases from V and 3 bases from J, with 5 bases between. CDR3: CASSQDLDTGELFF. CDR3 DNA sequence: TGCGCCAGCAGCCAAGATCTGGACACCGGGGAGCTGTTTTTT.

This chain joins TRBV6-2 or TRBV6-3 and TRBJ2-1, with D perhaps TRBD2 (6 bases). The germline V gene encodes CDR1 MNHEY and CDR2 SVGEGT. The CDR3 is 15 amino acids. With 7 bases removed from V and 9 bases from J, the gap between germline ends came to 22 bases. CDR3 sequence (DNA): TGTGCCAGCATTAGATCGAGCGGAGGGGCACGTGAGCAGTTCTTC. Its translation is CASIRSSGGAREQFF.

The chain combines TRBV5-1 with TRBJ2-2, with D possibly being TRBD1 or TRBD2 (5 bases each). Trimming removed 4 bases from V and 5 bases from J, with 18 bases in between. CDR3 length: 16 residues. Germline CDR1 reads SGHRS; CDR2 reads YFSETQ. CDR3 residues: CASSPRPGTGTGELFF. The CDR3, as DNA: TGCGCCAGCAGCCCACGTCCCGGGACCGGGACCGGGGAGCTGTTTTTT.

Ten or more counts support this clonotype. The chain has TRBV6-1 and TRBJ2-5; tentatively, D is TRBD2 (5 bases). Germline V lookup: CDR1 MNHNS, CDR2 SASEGT. The length of the CDR3 is 14 residues. V lost 1 base, J lost 5 bases, and 11 bases lay in between. The CDR3 bases are TGTGCCAGCAGTGAAGGGCGAGGGTTGGAGACCCAGTACTTC. Protein product: CASSEGRGLETQYF.

This clonotype was seen at least ten times. This chain links TRBV7-2 with TRBJ1-2; D is undetermined. This CDR3 comprises 12 residues. V was clipped by 2 bases and J by 9 bases, with 10 bases between them. Germline loops: CDR1 SGHTA, CDR2 FQGNSA. CDR3 DNA: TGTGCCAGCAGCTTATACAGCTACAGCTACACCTTC. Protein sequence: CASSLYSYSYTF.

The CDR3: CSSRYNNEQFF. The DNA for the CDR3 is TGCAGCTCTCGGTATAATAATGAGCAGTTCTTC. The rearrangement links TRBV29-1 to TRBJ2-1; D gene unclear. The CDR3 is made up of 11 amino acids. The V end lost 8 bases, the J end lost 7 bases, and 12 bases lay between the germline ends. The V gene's germline CDR1 is SQVTM and CDR2 ANQGSEA.

The chain employs TRBV10-3 and TRBJ2-7; possible D gene TRBD1, 6 bases. Germline V gene data show CDR1 as ENHRY and CDR2 as SYGVKD. This CDR3 contains 14 residues. With 4 bases removed from V and 5 bases from J, the gap between germline ends came to 15 bases. CDR3 region: CAISGPTGYNEQYF. CDR3 bases: TGTGCCATCAGTGGCCCTACAGGGTACAACGAGCAGTACTTC.